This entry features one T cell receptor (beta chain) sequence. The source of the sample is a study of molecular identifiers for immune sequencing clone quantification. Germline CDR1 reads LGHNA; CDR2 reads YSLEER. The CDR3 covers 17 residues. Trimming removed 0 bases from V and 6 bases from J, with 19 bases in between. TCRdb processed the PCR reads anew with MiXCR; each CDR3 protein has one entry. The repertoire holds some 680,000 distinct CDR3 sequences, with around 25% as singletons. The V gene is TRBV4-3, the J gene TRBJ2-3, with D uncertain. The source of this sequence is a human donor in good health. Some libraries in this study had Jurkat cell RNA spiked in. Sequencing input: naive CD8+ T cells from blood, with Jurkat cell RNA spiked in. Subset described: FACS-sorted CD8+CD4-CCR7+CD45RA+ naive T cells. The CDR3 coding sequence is TGCGCCAGCAGCCAAGAATACTCCCTAATATACACTGATACGCAGTATTTT. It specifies CASSQEYSLIYTDTQYF.